This T cell receptor beta chain is drawn from a study of blood T cells in healthy people across ages. Through a sample-barcoded 5' primer and a J-beta primer mix, a second PCR was run for roughly 6 to 12 cycles. TCRdb analysed the 5' RACE reads with MiXCR anew, one entry per CDR3 protein. The repertoire has some 1.5 million distinct CDR3 sequences, over 25% of them found once; the top ten carry around 7.7%. This TCR derives from a woman in her 30s in good health. Source material: blood.

CDR3 DNA sequence: TGCGCCAGCAGCTCCCTCGGTGGAGCGGGGGTCTACAATGAGCAGTTCTTC. It is translated as CASSSLGGAGVYNEQFF. The chain couples TRBV5-1 to TRBJ2-1; 8 bases agree with TRBD2. This CDR3 contains 17 residues. The germline CDR1 and CDR2 sequences are SGHRS and YFSETQ. Trimming at V came to 3 bases and at J to 3 bases, leaving 11 bases not matched to a gene.